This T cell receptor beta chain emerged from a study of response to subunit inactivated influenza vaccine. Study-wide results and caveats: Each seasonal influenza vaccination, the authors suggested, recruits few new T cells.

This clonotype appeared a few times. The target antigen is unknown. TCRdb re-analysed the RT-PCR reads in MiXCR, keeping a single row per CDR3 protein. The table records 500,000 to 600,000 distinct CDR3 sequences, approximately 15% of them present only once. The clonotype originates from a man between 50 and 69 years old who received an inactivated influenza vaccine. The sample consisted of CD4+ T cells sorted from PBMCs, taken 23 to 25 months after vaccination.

For the CDR3, the DNA is TGTGCCAGCAGTGTGGGGGGCACAGCCAAAAACATTCAGTACTTC. Residues: CASSVGGTAKNIQYF. The V and J genes are TRBV12-3 or TRBV12-4 and TRBJ2-4, with D possibly called TRBD1 or TRBD2 (6 bases each). Trimming stripped 5 bases from V and 0 bases from J, with 11 bases between. The CDR3 has 15 residues.